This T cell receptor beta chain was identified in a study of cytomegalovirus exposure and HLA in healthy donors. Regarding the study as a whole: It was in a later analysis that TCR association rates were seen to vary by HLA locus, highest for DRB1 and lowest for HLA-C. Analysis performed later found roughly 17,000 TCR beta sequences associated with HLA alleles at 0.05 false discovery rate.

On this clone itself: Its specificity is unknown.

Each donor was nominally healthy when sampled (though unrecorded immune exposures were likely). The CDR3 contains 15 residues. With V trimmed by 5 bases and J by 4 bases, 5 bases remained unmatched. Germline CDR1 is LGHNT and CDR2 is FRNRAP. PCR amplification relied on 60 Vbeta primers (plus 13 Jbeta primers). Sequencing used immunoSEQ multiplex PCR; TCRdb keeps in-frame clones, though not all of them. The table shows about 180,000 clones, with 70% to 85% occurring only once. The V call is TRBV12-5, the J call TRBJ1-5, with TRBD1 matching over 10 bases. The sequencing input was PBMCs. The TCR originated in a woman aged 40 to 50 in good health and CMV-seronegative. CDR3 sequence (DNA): TGTGCTAGTGGTGCCCCGGGACAGGGGAATCAGCCCCAGCATTTT. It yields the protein CASGAPGQGNQPQHF.